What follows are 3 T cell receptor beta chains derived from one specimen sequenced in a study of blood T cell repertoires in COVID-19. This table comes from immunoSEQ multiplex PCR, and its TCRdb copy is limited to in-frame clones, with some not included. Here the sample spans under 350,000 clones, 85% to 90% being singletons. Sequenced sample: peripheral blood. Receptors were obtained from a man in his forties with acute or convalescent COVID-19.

Here the CDR3 DNA reads TGCGCCAGCGAGGGAGTCAACTATGGCTACACCTTC. Translated: CASEGVNYGYTF. The chain uses TRBV10-2 and TRBJ1-2; D remains unclear. V was cut by 8 bases and J by 2 bases, with 9 bases left in between. The CDR3 has 12 amino acids. Per the germline V gene, CDR1 is WSHSY and CDR2 is SAAADI.

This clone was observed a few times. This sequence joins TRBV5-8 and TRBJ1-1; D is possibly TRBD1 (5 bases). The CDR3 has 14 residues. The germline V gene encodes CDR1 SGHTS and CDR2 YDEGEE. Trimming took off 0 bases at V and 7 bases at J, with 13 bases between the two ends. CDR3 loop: CASSLVGHTLEAFF. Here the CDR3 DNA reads TGTGCCAGCAGCTTGGTGGGGCACACCCTTGAAGCTTTCTTT. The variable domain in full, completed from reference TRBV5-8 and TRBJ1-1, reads EAGVTQSPTHLIKTRGQQATLRCSPISGHTSVYWYQQALGLGLQFLLWYDEGEERNRGNFPPRFSGRQFPNYSSELNVNALELEDSALYLCASSLVGHTLEAFFGQGTRLTVV.

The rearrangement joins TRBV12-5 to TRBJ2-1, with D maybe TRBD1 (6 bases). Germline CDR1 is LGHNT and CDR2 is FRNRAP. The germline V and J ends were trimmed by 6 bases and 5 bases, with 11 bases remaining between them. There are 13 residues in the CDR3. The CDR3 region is CASGWTENNEQFF. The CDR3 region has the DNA TGTGCTAGTGGGTGGACAGAGAACAATGAGCAGTTCTTC.